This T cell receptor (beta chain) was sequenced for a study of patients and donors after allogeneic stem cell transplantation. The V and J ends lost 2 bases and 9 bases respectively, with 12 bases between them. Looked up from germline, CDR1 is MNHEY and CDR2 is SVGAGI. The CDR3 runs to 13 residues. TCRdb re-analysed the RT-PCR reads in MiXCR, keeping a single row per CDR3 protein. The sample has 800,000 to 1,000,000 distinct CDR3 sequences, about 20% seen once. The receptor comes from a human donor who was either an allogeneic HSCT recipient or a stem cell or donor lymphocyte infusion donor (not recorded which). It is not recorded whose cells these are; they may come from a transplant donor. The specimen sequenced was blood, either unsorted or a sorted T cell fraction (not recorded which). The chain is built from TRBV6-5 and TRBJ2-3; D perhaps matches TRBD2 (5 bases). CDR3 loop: CASSYPSTGTQYF. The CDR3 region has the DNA TGTGCCAGCAGTTACCCAAGCACGGGGACGCAGTATTTT.